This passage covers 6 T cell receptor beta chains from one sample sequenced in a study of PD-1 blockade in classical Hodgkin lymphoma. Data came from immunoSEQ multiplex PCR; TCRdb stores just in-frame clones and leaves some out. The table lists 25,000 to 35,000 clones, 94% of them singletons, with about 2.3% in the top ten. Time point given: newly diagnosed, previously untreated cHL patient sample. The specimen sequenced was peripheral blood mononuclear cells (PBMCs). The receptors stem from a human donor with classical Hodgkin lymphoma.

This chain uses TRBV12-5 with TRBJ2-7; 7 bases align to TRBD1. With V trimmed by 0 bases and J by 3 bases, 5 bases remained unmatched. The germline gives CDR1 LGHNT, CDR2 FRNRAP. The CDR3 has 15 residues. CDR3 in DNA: TGTGCTAGTGGTTTGGTTATCAGGGGGAACTACGAGCAGTACTTC. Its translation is CASGLVIRGNYEQYF.

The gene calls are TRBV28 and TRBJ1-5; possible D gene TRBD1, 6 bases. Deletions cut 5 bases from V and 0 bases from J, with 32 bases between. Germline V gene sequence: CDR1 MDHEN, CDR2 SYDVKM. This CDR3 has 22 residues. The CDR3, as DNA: TGTGCCAGCAGTACCCCCCGGCAGGAGGTGGAGGGGGAAGGGGGTAGCAATCAGCCCCAGCATTTT. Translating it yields CASSTPRQEVEGEGGSNQPQHF. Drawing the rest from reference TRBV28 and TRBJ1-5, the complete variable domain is DVKVTQSSRYLVKRTGEKVFLECVQDMDHENMFWYRQDPGLGLRLIYFSYDVKMKEKGDIPEGYSVSREKKERFSLILESASTNQTSMYLCASSTPRQEVEGEGGSNQPQHFGDGTRLSIL.

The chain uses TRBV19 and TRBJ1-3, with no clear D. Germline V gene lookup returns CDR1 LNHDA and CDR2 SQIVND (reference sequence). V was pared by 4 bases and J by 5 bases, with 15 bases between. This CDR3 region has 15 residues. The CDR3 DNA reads TGTGCCAGTAGTACCCGGTTCAGCCTTCGAAACACCATATATTTT. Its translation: CASSTRFSLRNTIYF.

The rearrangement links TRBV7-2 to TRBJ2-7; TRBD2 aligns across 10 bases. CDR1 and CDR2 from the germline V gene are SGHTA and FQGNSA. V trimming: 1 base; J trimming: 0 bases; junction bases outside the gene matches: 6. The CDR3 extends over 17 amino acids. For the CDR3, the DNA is TGTGCCAGCAGCTTAGGGCCTAGCGGGAGACTCTCCTACGAGCAGTACTTC. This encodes CASSLGPSGRLSYEQYF.

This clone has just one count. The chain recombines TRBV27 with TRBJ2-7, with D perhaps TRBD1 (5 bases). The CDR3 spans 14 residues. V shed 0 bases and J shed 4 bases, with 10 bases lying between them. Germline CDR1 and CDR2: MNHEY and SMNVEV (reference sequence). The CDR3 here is CASSLSGQVYEQYF. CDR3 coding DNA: TGTGCCAGCAGTTTATCTGGACAAGTTTACGAGCAGTACTTC.

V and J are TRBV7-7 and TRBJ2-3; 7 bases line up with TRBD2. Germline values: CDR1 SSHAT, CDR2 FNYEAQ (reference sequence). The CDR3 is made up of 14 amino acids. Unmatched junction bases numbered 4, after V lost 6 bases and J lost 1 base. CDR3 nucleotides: TGTGCCAGCAGGCGGCTAGCGGGCACAGATACGCAGTATTTT. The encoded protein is CASRRLAGTDTQYF.